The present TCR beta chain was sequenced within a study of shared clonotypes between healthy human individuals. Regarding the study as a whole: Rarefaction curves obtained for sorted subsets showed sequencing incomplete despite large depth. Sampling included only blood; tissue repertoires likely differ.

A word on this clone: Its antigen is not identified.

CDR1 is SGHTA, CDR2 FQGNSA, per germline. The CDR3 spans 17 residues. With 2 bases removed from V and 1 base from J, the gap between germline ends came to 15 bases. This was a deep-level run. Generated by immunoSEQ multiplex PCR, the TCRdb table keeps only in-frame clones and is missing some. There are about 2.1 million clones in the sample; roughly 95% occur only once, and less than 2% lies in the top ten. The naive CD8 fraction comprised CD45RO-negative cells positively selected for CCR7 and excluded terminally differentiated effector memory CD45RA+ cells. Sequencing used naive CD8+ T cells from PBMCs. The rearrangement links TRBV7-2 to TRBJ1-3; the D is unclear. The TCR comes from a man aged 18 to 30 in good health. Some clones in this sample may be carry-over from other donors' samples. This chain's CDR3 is CASSLKPRPDSGNTIYF. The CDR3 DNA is TGTGCCAGCAGCTTAAAACCGCGTCCCGATTCTGGAAACACCATATATTTT.